The clone carrying this T cell receptor (beta chain) showed up many times. Its antigen is not identified. RNA transcripts were the source from which TCR beta CDR3 regions were amplified. The first-round RT-PCR employed HTBI primers together with the Qiagen OneStep RT-PCR kit. A multiplex PCR was then performed as the second round. MiXCR was run by TCRdb on the multiplex PCR reads, yielding one entry per CDR3 protein. The sample records about half a million distinct CDR3 sequences, approximately 14% being singletons. Ophthalmopathic donors had moderate-to-severe activity, CAS ≥3 and NOSPECS ≥4, with disease that had lasted under 3 months. Ineligible for inclusion were patients with other autoimmune diseases, uncontrolled infections, pregnancy or lactation. The sample comes from a study of Graves' ophthalmopathy and Graves' hyperthyroidism. Whole-study results and caveats: The study's model predicted ophthalmopathy progression at about 68% sensitivity and about 72% specificity.

The source of this sequence is a woman aged 25 to 39 with Graves' ophthalmopathy. Sequencing input: blood.

CDR3 DNA sequence: TGTGCCAGCAGTCCATCCCTGACTCCCTACGAGCAGTACTTC. This translates into CASSPSLTPYEQYF. The rearrangement links TRBV27 to TRBJ2-7; no clear D. The CDR3 sequence is 14 residues long. Trimming shortened V by 5 bases and J by 2 bases, and 13 bases separated the two germline ends. The germline gives CDR1 MNHEY, CDR2 SMNVEV (reference sequence).